The 13 T cell receptor beta chains presented below share a single source sample, sequenced in a study of monozygotic twins with cystic fibrosis (dated by TCRdb to the early 2020s). Library creation used the immunoSEQ multiplex PCR assay. The immuneACCESS repertoire file appears here via TCRdb, limited to in-frame rearrangements. These files lack a portion of the clones; in checked studies, under half of the deficit traces to unresolved V genes, and the cause of the others is not known. For this sample the table gives around 30,000 clones, of which nearly 98% were detected only once. 0.17% of the sample goes to the ten largest clones. Sequences were obtained from blood. These receptors were taken from a girl aged 2-10 years with cystic fibrosis.

This chain links TRBV7-2 with TRBJ1-2; D might be TRBD1 (6 bases). CDR1 and CDR2 from the germline V gene are SGHTA and FQGNSA. V gave up 4 bases and J gave up 6 bases, with 12 bases separating them. The CDR3 has 13 amino acids. This CDR3 is CASSSRTADGYTF. The CDR3 DNA reads TGTGCCAGCAGCTCCCGGACAGCGGATGGCTACACCTTC.

The chain uses TRBV5-1 and TRBJ2-5; D may be TRBD1 (6 bases). The CDR3 totals 16 residues. Germline lookup yields CDR1 SGHRS and CDR2 YFSETQ. V was pared by 0 bases and J by 2 bases, with 14 bases between. The CDR3: CASSLAPGVGQETQYF. CDR3 DNA: TGCGCCAGCAGCTTGGCCCCAGGGGTAGGACAAGAGACCCAGTACTTC. The full variable domain, rest sourced from reference TRBV5-1 and TRBJ2-5, is KAGVTQTPRYLIKTRGQQVTLSCSPISGHRSVSWYQQTPGQGLQFLFEYFSETQRNKGNFPGRFSGRQFSNSRSEMNVSTLELGDSALYLCASSLAPGVGQETQYFGPGTRLLVL.

The chain uses TRBV5-4 and TRBJ1-4; 8 nucleotides match TRBD1. Germline loops: CDR1 SGHNT, CDR2 YYREEE (reference sequence). This CDR3 is built from 18 residues. The ends lost 0 bases at V and 7 bases at J; junction bases unmatched: 14. CDR3 sequence: CASSLAPFQGAVGEKLFF. The DNA for the CDR3 is TGTGCCAGCAGCTTGGCTCCTTTTCAGGGGGCGGTTGGTGAAAAACTGTTTTTT.

The gene calls are TRBV28 and TRBJ2-6; D call uncertain. The germline gives CDR1 MDHEN, CDR2 SYDVKM. The V end lost 7 bases, the J end lost 0 bases, and 10 bases lay between the germline ends. CDR3 length equals 15 residues. In nucleotides, the CDR3 is TGTGCCAGCATAGGCGGTAACTCTGGGGCCAACGTCCTGACTTTC. Translating it yields CASIGGNSGANVLTF.

The V gene is TRBV6-1, the J gene TRBJ2-2; D is uncertain. Trimming shortened V by 0 bases and J by 6 bases, and 5 bases separated the two germline ends. The V gene's germline CDR1 is MNHNS and CDR2 SASEGT. This CDR3 has 13 amino acids. This CDR3 reads CASSEAIPGELFF. For the CDR3, the DNA is TGTGCCAGCAGTGAAGCTATTCCCGGGGAGCTGTTTTTT.

The chain uses TRBV30 and TRBJ2-7; D is perhaps TRBD1 or TRBD2 (5 bases each). V lost 2 bases and J 2 bases, leaving 13 bases between the germline ends. The length of the CDR3 is 14 residues. The germline V gene encodes CDR1 GTSNPN and CDR2 SVGIG (reference sequence). The CDR3 nucleotides read TGTGCCTGGAGTAGCCGGGACGGGACCTACGAGCAGTACTTC. Translation: CAWSSRDGTYEQYF. Using reference TRBV30 and TRBJ2-7 for the parts outside the CDR3, the full variable domain is SQTIHQWPATLVQPVGSPLSLECTVEGTSNPNLYWYRQAAGRGLQLLFYSVGIGQISSEVPQNLSASRPQDRQFILSSKKLLLSDSGFYLCAWSSRDGTYEQYFGPGTRLTVT.

This chain joins TRBV6-1 and TRBJ2-3, with D possibly matching TRBD1 (6 bases). V lost 2 bases and J lost 7, with 16 bases in between. Germline V gene data show CDR1 as MNHNS and CDR2 as SASEGT. The CDR3 contains 15 residues. The CDR3 sequence is CASSERRGPSHTQYF. The CDR3 nucleotides are TGTGCCAGCAGTGAACGCAGGGGCCCCTCCCATACGCAGTATTTT.

The chain employs TRBV28 and TRBJ2-3; 7 nucleotides agree with TRBD2. This CDR3 comprises 16 residues. The germline gives CDR1 MDHEN, CDR2 SYDVKM. V shed 5 bases, J shed 2 bases, and the junction held 10 bases outside the gene matches. CDR3 residues: CASSEASGSFTDTQYF. CDR3 DNA sequence: TGTGCCAGCAGTGAAGCTAGCGGATCGTTCACAGATACGCAGTATTTT.

V is TRBV5-1 and J is TRBJ1-1; D possibly corresponds to TRBD1 (6 bases). From germline, CDR1 is SGHRS and CDR2 YFSETQ. Deletions cut 4 bases from V and 2 bases from J, with 18 bases between. The CDR3 sequence is 16 residues long. The chain's CDR3 is CASSVQGIGDNTEAFF. CDR3 DNA: TGCGCCAGCAGCGTTCAGGGGATCGGGGACAACACTGAAGCTTTCTTT.

As for this clone: The junction shows a germline mismatch at one end, possibly a read error. J is TRBJ1-2 and V is TRBV7-7, with 7 bases fitting TRBD1. Germline CDR1 SSHAT, CDR2 FNYEAQ (reference sequence). There are 17 residues in the CDR3. The CDR3 DNA reads as TGTGCTAGCAGCAGTCCGGGACAGAAGAATGACGGCTATGGCTACACCTTC. Translating gives CASSSPGQKNDGYGYTF.

This sequence joins TRBV27 and TRBJ2-2; 7 nucleotides line up with TRBD2. This CDR3 is 15 amino acids long. Germline CDR1 MNHEY, CDR2 SMNVEV (reference sequence). The ends lost 4 bases at V and 1 base at J; junction bases unmatched: 3. CDR3 sequence (DNA): TGTGCCAGCAGTTCTCAGCGGGGGAACACCGGGGAGCTGTTTTTT. It yields the protein CASSSQRGNTGELFF.

V gene TRBV2 combines with J gene TRBJ2-7; D may be TRBD1 (6 bases). V lost 9 bases and J lost 2, with 14 bases in between. CDR3 size: 13 residues. Germline V CDR1 and CDR2: SNHLY, FYNNEI. The CDR3 DNA sequence: TGTGCCAGTGACGGGACATCGACCTACGAGCAGTACTTC. Residues: CASDGTSTYEQYF.

V is TRBV30 and J is TRBJ1-2, with D possibly TRBD1 on 6 matching bases. The CDR3 is made up of 12 amino acids. With 1 base removed from V and 4 bases from J, the gap between germline ends came to 7 bases. From germline, CDR1 is GTSNPN and CDR2 SVGIG (reference sequence). The CDR3 sequence is CAWSEQGYGYTF. CDR3 nucleotide sequence: TGTGCCTGGAGTGAACAGGGCTATGGCTACACCTTC.